This is a list of T cell receptor beta chains from one sample in a study of shared clonotypes between healthy human individuals. Repertoires were generated with immunoSEQ multiplex PCR, while TCRdb's copy carries only in-frame clones and drops some. The data contain 500,000 to 650,000 clones, roughly four fifths of them seen just once; the ten biggest clones take up around 12%. Input material: PBMCs. The origin of the receptors is a woman aged 35 to 49 in good health. Some clones in this sample may be carry-over from other donors' samples. Each CDR3 is given with its conserved first and last residue.

>TRBJ2-2|TRBV11-3
CASSSRANTGELFF
>TRBJ2-1|TRBV9
CASSKELAGANNEQFF
>TRBJ1-4|TRBV18
CASSPNIPSTNEKLFF
>TRBJ1-5|TRBV5-5
CASSLVVREMGPQHF
>TRBJ2-1|TRBV5-4
CASSTGLDGSYNEQFF
>TRBJ2-2|TRBV28
CASTLDRDESNTGELFF
>TRBJ1-2|TRBV29-1
CSVRTEANYGYTF
>TRBJ2-5|TRBV7-3
CASSPLGQGARGTQYF
>TRBJ2-3|TRBV28
CASNLAGGPDTDTQYF
>TRBJ1-2|TRBV7-2
CASSDNGWTDLFGYTF
>TRBJ1-2|TRBV7-3
CASSQGVGYGYTF
>TRBJ2-2|TRBV2
CASRNLAGANTGELFF
>TRBJ2-5|TRBV4-2
CASSQDTPDRGHPQYF
>TRBJ2-7|TRBV30
CAWSSGLSSYEQYF
>TRBJ1-5|TRBV18
CASSPNEAYSNQPQHF
>TRBJ1-2|TRBV4-2
CASSQDSSQNIGTETYGYTF
>TRBJ2-1|TRBV4-3
CASSQGTSGRARDEQFF
>TRBJ2-1|TRBV2
CASSGTSGRIANEQFF
>TRBJ2-3|TRBV27
CASSLRHPAITDTQYF
>TRBJ2-7|TRBV29-1
CSVDSGRPREQYF
>TRBJ1-3|TRBV6-1
CASSARDFTGNTIYF
>TRBJ2-1|TRBV2
CASNRGRNNEQFF
>TRBJ2-7|TRBV13
CASSPRGLEQYF
>TRBJ1-2|TRBV14
CASSQDSLEAGGYGYTF
>TRBJ1-2|TRBV19
CASREGRYTNYGYTF
>TRBJ1-1|TRBV27
CASSSRTGQNTEAFF
>TRBJ2-2|TRBV6-1
CASSVIADIRTGELFF
>TRBJ1-2|TRBV6-5
CASSYYRGSLHTF
>TRBJ2-1|TRBV7-9
CASSLGGPGEQFF